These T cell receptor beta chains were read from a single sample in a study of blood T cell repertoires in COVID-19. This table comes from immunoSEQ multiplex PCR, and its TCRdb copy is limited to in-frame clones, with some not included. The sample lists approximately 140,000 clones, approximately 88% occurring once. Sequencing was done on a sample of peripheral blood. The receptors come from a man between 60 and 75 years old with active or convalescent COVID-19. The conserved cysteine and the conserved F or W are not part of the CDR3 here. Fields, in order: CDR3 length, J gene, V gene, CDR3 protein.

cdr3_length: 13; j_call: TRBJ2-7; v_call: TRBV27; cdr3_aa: ASSLVAGGSYEQY
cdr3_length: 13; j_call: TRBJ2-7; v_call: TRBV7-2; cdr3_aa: ASSLAWDSSYEQY
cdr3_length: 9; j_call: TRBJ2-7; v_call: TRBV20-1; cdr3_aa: SAIDTYEQY
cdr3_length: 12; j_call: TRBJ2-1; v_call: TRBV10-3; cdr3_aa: AISEFGAYNEQF
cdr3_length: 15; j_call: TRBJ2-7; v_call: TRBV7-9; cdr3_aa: ASSLAGTSGVSYEQY
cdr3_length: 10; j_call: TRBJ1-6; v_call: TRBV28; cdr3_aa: ASSLGQPPLH
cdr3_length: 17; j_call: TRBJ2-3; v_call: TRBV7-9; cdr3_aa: ASSSGTPLLWDDTDTQY
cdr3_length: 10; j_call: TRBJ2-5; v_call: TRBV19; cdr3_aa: ASSPSLETQY
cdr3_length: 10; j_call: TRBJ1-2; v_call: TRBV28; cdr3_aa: ASSFGTAGYT
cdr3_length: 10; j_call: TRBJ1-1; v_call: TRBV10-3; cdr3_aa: AISDPGGGAF
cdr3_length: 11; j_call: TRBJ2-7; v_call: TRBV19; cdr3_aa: ASSIDSTYEQY
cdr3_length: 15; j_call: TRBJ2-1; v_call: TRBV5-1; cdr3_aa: ASSSFGPQRANNEQF
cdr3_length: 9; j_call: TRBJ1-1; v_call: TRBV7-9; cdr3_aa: ASSSYTEAF
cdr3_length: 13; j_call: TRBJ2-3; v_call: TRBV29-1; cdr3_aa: SVARGTGGTDTQY
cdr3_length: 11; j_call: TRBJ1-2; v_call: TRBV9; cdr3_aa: ASSVVGARGYT
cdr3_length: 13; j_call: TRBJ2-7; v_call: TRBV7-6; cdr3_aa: ASSRGTSATYEQY
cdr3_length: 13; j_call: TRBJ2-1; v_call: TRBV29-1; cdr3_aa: SVDRRDTSYNEQF
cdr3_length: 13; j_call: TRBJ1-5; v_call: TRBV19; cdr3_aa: ASRRSGFGDQPQH
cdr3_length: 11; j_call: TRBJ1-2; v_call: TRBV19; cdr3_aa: ASEDRGEGGYT
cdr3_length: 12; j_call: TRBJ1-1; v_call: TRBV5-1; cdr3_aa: ASRTRGVATEAF
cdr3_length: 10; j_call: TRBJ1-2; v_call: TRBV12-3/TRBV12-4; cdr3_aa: ASSLTDYGYT
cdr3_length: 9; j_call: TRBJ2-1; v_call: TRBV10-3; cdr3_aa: AISAGDEQF
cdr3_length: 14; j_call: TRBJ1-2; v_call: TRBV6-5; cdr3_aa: ASSYSPRGRNYGYT
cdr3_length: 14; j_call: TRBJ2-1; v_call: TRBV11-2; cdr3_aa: ASRYVGLAPDNEQF
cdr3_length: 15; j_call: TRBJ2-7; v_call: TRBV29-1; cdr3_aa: SVEVPGTSGRAYEQY
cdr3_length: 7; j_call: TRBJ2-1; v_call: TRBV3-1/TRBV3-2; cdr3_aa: ASSPGEF
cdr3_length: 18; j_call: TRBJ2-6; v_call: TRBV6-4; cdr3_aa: ASSAGSFGGGHSGANVLT
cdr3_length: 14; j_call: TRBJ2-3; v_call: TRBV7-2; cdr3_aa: ASSFRPSARRDTQY
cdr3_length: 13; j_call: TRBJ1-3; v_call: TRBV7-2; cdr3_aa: ASSPAGKSGNTIY
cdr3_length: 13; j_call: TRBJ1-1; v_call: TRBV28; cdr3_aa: ASSLPPRGATEAF
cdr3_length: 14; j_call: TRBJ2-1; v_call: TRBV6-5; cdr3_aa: ASSYFRQGANNEQF
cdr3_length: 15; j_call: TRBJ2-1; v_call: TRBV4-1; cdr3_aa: ASSAGLAGGGYNEQF
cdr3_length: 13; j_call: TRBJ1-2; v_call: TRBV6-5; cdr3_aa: ASRRSGGGNYGYT
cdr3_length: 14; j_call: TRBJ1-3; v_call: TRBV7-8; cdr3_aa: ASSLSGGLAGNTIY
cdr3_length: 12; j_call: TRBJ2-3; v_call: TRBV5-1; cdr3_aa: ASSLGLVTDTQY
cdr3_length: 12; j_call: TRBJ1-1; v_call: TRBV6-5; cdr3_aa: ASSSQVWATEAF
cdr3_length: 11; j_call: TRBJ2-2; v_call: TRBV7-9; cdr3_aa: ASSTGETGELF
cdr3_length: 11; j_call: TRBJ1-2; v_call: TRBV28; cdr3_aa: ASSYSTGNGYT
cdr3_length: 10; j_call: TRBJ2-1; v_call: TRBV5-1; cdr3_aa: ASSPQGYEQF
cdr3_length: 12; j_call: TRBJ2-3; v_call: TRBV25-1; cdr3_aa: ASSGYRGTDTQY
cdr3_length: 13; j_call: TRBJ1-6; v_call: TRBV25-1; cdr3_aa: ASSPSEGWNSPLH
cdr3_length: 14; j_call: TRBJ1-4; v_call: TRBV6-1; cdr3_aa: ASSEASGQGALRVF
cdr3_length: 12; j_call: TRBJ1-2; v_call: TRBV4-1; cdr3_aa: ASSQDRGNYGYT
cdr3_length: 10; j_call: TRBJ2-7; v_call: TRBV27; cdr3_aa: ASRRGTYEQY
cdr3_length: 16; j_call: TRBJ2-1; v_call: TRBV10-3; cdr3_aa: AISEGLAGPSSYNEQF
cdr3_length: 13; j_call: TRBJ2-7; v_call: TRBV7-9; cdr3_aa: ASSPRQGRSYEQY
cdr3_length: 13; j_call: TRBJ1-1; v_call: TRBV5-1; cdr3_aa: ASSVDRGQNTEAF
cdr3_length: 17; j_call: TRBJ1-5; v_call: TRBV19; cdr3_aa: ASSISFFGSVFVNQPQH
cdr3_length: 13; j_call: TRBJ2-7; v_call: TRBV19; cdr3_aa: ASSTPRDLAYEQY
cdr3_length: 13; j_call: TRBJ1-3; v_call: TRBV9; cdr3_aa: ASSVVGRGQDTIY
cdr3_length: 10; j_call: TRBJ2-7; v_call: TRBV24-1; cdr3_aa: ATSDGQYEQY
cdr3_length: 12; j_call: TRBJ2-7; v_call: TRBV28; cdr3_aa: ASSLAEIKYEQY
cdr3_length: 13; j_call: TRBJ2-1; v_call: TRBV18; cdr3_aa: ASSPGLAGPNEQF
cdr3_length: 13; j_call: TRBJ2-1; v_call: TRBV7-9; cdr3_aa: ASRGSSGSSNEQF
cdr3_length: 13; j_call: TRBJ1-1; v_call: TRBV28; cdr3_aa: ASSRSTGPNTEAF
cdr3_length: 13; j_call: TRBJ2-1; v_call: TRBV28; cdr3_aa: ASSLLQGAYNEQF
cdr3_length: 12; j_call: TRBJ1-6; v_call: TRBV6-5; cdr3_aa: ASRSGHVDSPLH
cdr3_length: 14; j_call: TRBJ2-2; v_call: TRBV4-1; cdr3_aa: ASSQLQGPNTGELF
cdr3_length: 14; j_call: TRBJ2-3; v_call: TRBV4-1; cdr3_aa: ASSHSSGISTDTQY